The rows below give T cell receptor beta chains drawn from one sample of a study of OX40 agonist ivuxolimab in advanced cancers. The repertoire was sequenced with immunoSEQ multiplex PCR; TCRdb's copy has only in-frame clones and lacks some. The sample holds tens of thousands of clones; about 90% are singletons and the top ten take over 7%. The sequencing used CD4+ or CD8+ T cells sorted from blood, collected in a trial of the OX40 agonist ivuxolimab. The receptors were sampled from an adult with an advanced solid tumor such as melanoma, head and neck, liver or kidney cancer. Both conserved end residues are part of each CDR3. Each record gives: V gene, J gene, D gene, CDR3 length, clone size, CDR3 DNA, CDR3 protein. A D gene is named only where the DNA matches it firmly. Clone size, where shown, is once, few, many, or a class for clones that have expanded.

>TRBV14|TRBJ2-7|TRBD2|18|-
TGTGCCAGCAGCCAAGATCCCGGGACTAGCGGGAGGGACTACGAGCAGTACTTC
CASSQDPGTSGRDYEQYF
>TRBV4-1|TRBJ2-7|TRBD2|15|-
TGCGCCAGCAGCCAAAGAGGGACTAGCCCCTACGAGCAGTACTTC
CASSQRGTSPYEQYF
>TRBV10-3|TRBJ1-2|-|14|once
TGTGCCATCAGTGAAGGCGGGGTCAGGGGCGGCTACACCTTC
CAISEGGVRGGYTF
>TRBV5-1|TRBJ2-6|TRBD1|16|-
TGCGCCAGCAGCTTACTTACAGGGGCCGGGGCCAACGTCCTGACTTTC
CASSLLTGAGANVLTF
>TRBV29-1|TRBJ2-2|TRBD2|18|-
TGCAGCGCCGCTTCCTCTAGCGGGAGAAGCATAGGGACCGGGGAGCTGTTTTTT
CSAASSSGRSIGTGELFF
>TRBV7-9|TRBJ1-1|-|15|-
TGTGCCAGCAGCTTAGCCCGGAAGATGAACACTGAAGCTTTCTTT
CASSLARKMNTEAFF
>TRBV29-1|TRBJ2-1|TRBD1|12|-
TGCAGCGTTGAACAGGGGGCTAGTGAGCAGTTCTTC
CSVEQGASEQFF
>TRBV28|TRBJ2-1|-|15|-
TGTGCCAGCCACGGAGGAGGGGGCCGGGTGGATGAGCAGTTCTTC
CASHGGGGRVDEQFF
>TRBV11-2|TRBJ1-2|-|14|-
TGTGCCAGCAGCTCCATTCGATCCCACTATGGCTACACCTTC
CASSSIRSHYGYTF
>TRBV7-2|TRBJ2-1|TRBD2|14|-
TGTGCCAGCAGCTTAACTAGCGGGACGAATGAGCAGTTCTTC
CASSLTSGTNEQFF
>TRBV28|TRBJ2-5|-|13|-
TGTGCCAGCCTAAACCCCCGGTTGGAGACCCAGTACTTC
CASLNPRLETQYF
>TRBV9|TRBJ2-1|TRBD2|17|few
TGTGCCAGCAGCGTGACTAGCGGGAGGGACCTCCGCAATGAGCAGTTCTTC
CASSVTSGRDLRNEQFF
>TRBV10-3|TRBJ2-7|-|15|-
TGTGCCATCAGTCCCGCGAGGAGCAGCTCCTACGAGCAGTACTTC
CAISPARSSSYEQYF
>TRBV2|TRBJ2-7|-|11|-
TGTGCCAGCATTGGGTTGAACGAGCAGTACTTC
CASIGLNEQYF
>TRBV27|TRBJ1-4|-|17|once
TGTGCCAGCAGTTTCTCCTCCGACAGGTTTTGGGTTGAAAAACTGTTTTTT
CASSFSSDRFWVEKLFF
>TRBV4-1|TRBJ1-5|-|16|-
TGCGCCAGCAGCCAAGACGGGCAGTATAGCAATCAGCCCCAGCATTTT
CASSQDGQYSNQPQHF
>TRBV19|TRBJ2-3|-|17|-
TGTGCCAGTAGTCCCCGAACCGGCGGGTGGAGCACAGATACGCAGTATTTT
CASSPRTGGWSTDTQYF
>TRBV30|TRBJ1-4|-|14|-
TGTGCCTGGAGTGCAGGCAGGGGTGGTGAAAAACTGTTTTTT
CAWSAGRGGEKLFF
>TRBV5-1|TRBJ2-6|-|18|-
TGCGCCAGCAGCTTGGTTCTAGCTCGGTTCTCTGGGGCCAACGTCCTGACTTTC
CASSLVLARFSGANVLTF
>TRBV9|TRBJ2-2|-|16|-
TGTGCCAGCAGCCCTCACACCAGCCCGAGTACCGGGGAGCTGTTTTTT
CASSPHTSPSTGELFF
>TRBV6-6|TRBJ2-1|-|15|-
TGTGCCAGCAGTTACTCCTGGACTCCCTACAATGAGCAGTTCTTC
CASSYSWTPYNEQFF
>TRBV2|TRBJ1-1|-|11|-
TGTGCCAGCAGTGGAGGGGGGGAAGCTTTCTTT
CASSGGGEAFF
>TRBV30|TRBJ1-1|-|17|-
TGTGCCTGGAGTGTACGTTACGGGACTAAGATGAGGACTGAAGCTTTCTTT
CAWSVRYGTKMRTEAFF
>TRBV18|TRBJ1-1|-|14|-
TGTGCCAGCTCAGAATCTTCCCGGGACACTGAAGCTTTCTTT
CASSESSRDTEAFF
>TRBV6-1|TRBJ2-7|TRBD2|16|-
TGTGCCAGCAGTGAAGATGGAGTAGCGGGGAGCTACGAGCAGTACTTC
CASSEDGVAGSYEQYF
>TRBV7-3|TRBJ2-2|-|13|-
TGTGCCAGCAGCCTAGCGTTCACCGGGGAGCTGTTTTTT
CASSLAFTGELFF
>TRBV19|TRBJ2-7|TRBD1|15|-
TGTGCCAGTAGTGAACCGGGACAGGGGGCGGGGGAGCAGTACTTC
CASSEPGQGAGEQYF
>TRBV9|TRBJ1-5|TRBD1|15|-
TGTGCCAGCAGCTCGGGACAGGCGGGCAATCAGCCCCAGCATTTT
CASSSGQAGNQPQHF
>TRBV27|TRBJ2-1|-|14|-
TGTGCCAGCAGTTTTAGCAGAAAATACAATGAGCAGTTCTTC
CASSFSRKYNEQFF
>TRBV7-6|TRBJ2-3|TRBD1|15|-
TGTGCCAGCAGCTTTCTGGACAGGTTTACAGATACGCAGTATTTT
CASSFLDRFTDTQYF
>TRBV6-1|TRBJ2-7|TRBD2|15|-
TGTGCCAGCAGTGAAACCGCGGGAGATTTTAGCGAGCAGTACTTC
CASSETAGDFSEQYF
>TRBV4-1|TRBJ2-3|-|16|-
TGCGCCAGCAGCCACCCTAGCGACTCTAGCACAGATACGCAGTATTTT
CASSHPSDSSTDTQYF
>TRBV11-2|TRBJ2-7|TRBD2|15|-
TGTGCCAGCAGCCAAGGGACTAGCCGAATCTACGAGCAGTACTTC
CASSQGTSRIYEQYF
>TRBV30|TRBJ1-1|TRBD1|14|-
TGTGCCTGGAGGGACAGGCCTCAGGGCACTGAAGCTTTCTTT
CAWRDRPQGTEAFF
>TRBV5-6|TRBJ2-1|TRBD2|17|-
TGTGCCACCGAGAGCTTGGGGTGGACTAGCGAGAATAATGAGCAGTTCTTC
CATESLGWTSENNEQFF
>TRBV27|TRBJ1-1|-|15|once
TGTGCCAGCAGCCCAAGGGAGGGGCGTAACACTGAAGCTTTCTTT
CASSPREGRNTEAFF
>TRBV11-2|TRBJ2-7|TRBD2|14|-
TGTGCCAGCAGCTCCCTAGCGGGGGGCTACGAGCAGTACTTC
CASSSLAGGYEQYF
>TRBV2|TRBJ2-2|TRBD1|15|-
TGTGCCAGCAGCCGCGACAGGGGTGGCACCGGGGAGCTGTTTTTT
CASSRDRGGTGELFF
>TRBV7-3|TRBJ2-1|-|12|-
TGTGCCAGCAGCTATTCGAGTAATGAGCAGTTCTTC
CASSYSSNEQFF
>TRBV5-8|TRBJ2-2|-|16|-
TGTGCCAGCAGCCCCTTCGAGACAGGGAACACCGGGGAGCTGTTTTTT
CASSPFETGNTGELFF
>TRBV10-3|TRBJ2-5|TRBD2|16|-
TGTGCCATCAGTGGTCGAGCGGGAGGGCCTGGGGAGACCCAGTACTTC
CAISGRAGGPGETQYF